A selection of T cell receptor beta chains follows, all from one sample in a study of blood T cells in healthy people across ages. TCRdb re-analysed the 5' RACE reads in MiXCR, keeping a single row per CDR3 protein. Of hundreds of thousands of distinct CDR3 sequences listed, 29% are singletons. The sample taken for sequencing was blood. These receptors were obtained from a woman older than 75 in good health. The CDR3 runs from the conserved cysteine through the conserved F or W. D genes are given only for firm matches. Clone sizes are given selectively: once, few, many, or a class where the clone is expanded.

v_gene: TRBV19; abundance: .; d_gene: .; j_gene: TRBJ2-1; CDR3nt: TGTGCCAGTAGTATCAACGGGGGCAGCCCTGAGCAGTTCTTC; CDR3aa: CASSINGGSPEQFF
v_gene: TRBV11-2; abundance: .; d_gene: .; j_gene: TRBJ2-3; CDR3nt: TGTGCCAGCAGCCAAAGGGGGGCTGGGAGAAGCACAGATACGCAGTATTTT; CDR3aa: CASSQRGAGRSTDTQYF
v_gene: TRBV7-2; abundance: .; d_gene: .; j_gene: TRBJ1-1; CDR3nt: TGTGCCAGCAGCTTCCCCCGGGTTGGTACTGAAGGTTTCTTT; CDR3aa: CASSFPRVGTEGFF
v_gene: TRBV11-2; abundance: .; d_gene: TRBD2; j_gene: TRBJ2-1; CDR3nt: TGTGCCAGCAGCTTAGACTATCGTCCCCCCGCGACTAGCAGTCCCTACAATGAGCAGTTCTTC; CDR3aa: CASSLDYRPPATSSPYNEQFF
v_gene: TRBV12-3/TRBV12-4; abundance: .; d_gene: TRBD2; j_gene: TRBJ2-3; CDR3nt: TGTGCCAGCAGTGCCCCAGCGGGAGGGAAGACAGATACGCAGTATTTT; CDR3aa: CASSAPAGGKTDTQYF
v_gene: TRBV5-1; abundance: .; d_gene: TRBD1; j_gene: TRBJ1-2; CDR3nt: TGCGCCAGCAGAGAAGCCGGGACAGGCTATGGCTACACCTTC; CDR3aa: CASREAGTGYGYTF
v_gene: TRBV7-9; abundance: few; d_gene: TRBD1; j_gene: TRBJ2-7; CDR3nt: TGTGCCAGCAGTTCGGACAGGGGCGAGCAGTACTTC; CDR3aa: CASSSDRGEQYF
v_gene: TRBV27; abundance: .; d_gene: TRBD1; j_gene: TRBJ1-1; CDR3nt: TGTGCCAGCAGTTTATGGGGACAGGGCACGGCTGAAGCTTTCTTT; CDR3aa: CASSLWGQGTAEAFF
v_gene: TRBV6-2/TRBV6-3; abundance: .; d_gene: TRBD2; j_gene: TRBJ2-2; CDR3nt: TGTGCCAGCAGCTACGTGAGCGGGGGGGCTAGGACCGGGGAGCTGTTTTTT; CDR3aa: CASSYVSGGARTGELFF
v_gene: TRBV4-2; abundance: many; d_gene: .; j_gene: TRBJ2-3; CDR3nt: TGTGCCAGCAGCCAAGGCGGGTCTAGCACAGATACGCAGTATTTT; CDR3aa: CASSQGGSSTDTQYF
v_gene: TRBV20-1; abundance: .; d_gene: TRBD1; j_gene: TRBJ2-7; CDR3nt: TGCAGTGCTAGGGGGGACAGGGGGCAGGGCTACGAGCAGTACTTC; CDR3aa: CSARGDRGQGYEQYF
v_gene: TRBV5-1; abundance: .; d_gene: TRBD1; j_gene: TRBJ2-3; CDR3nt: TGCGCCAGCAGCTTGGGGTCGACAGGGCGATCAGATACGCAGTATTTT; CDR3aa: CASSLGSTGRSDTQYF
v_gene: TRBV15; abundance: .; d_gene: .; j_gene: TRBJ1-5; CDR3nt: TGTGCCACCAGCGGAGATAAAGACAGGCTCAATCAGCCCCAGCATTTT; CDR3aa: CATSGDKDRLNQPQHF
v_gene: TRBV20-1; abundance: few; d_gene: .; j_gene: TRBJ1-5; CDR3nt: TGCAGTGCTAGACAGAGGGCTCGACAGCCCCAGCATTTT; CDR3aa: CSARQRARQPQHF
v_gene: TRBV7-8; abundance: many; d_gene: .; j_gene: TRBJ2-2; CDR3nt: TGTGCCAGCAGCCGGTCCACGGGAGAGCTGGCCGGGGAGCTGTTTTTT; CDR3aa: CASSRSTGELAGELFF
v_gene: TRBV6-2/TRBV6-3; abundance: .; d_gene: .; j_gene: TRBJ1-1; CDR3nt: TGTGCCAGCGGTTGTCGTGACAGCCACACTGAAGCTTTCTTT; CDR3aa: CASGCRDSHTEAFF
v_gene: TRBV9; abundance: many; d_gene: .; j_gene: TRBJ2-5; CDR3nt: TGTGCCAGCAGCGTAGTTCCTAGTGGACAAGAGACCCAGTACTTC; CDR3aa: CASSVVPSGQETQYF
v_gene: TRBV7-9; abundance: many; d_gene: TRBD1; j_gene: TRBJ2-7; CDR3nt: TGTGCCAGCAGCCCAGCGGGGACAGGGTCTGCCGAGCAGTACTTC; CDR3aa: CASSPAGTGSAEQYF
v_gene: TRBV11-3; abundance: once; d_gene: TRBD2; j_gene: TRBJ2-1; CDR3nt: TGTGCCAGCAGCCTTACCCACATCGGGGGGAGGAATGAGCAGTTCTTC; CDR3aa: CASSLTHIGGRNEQFF
v_gene: TRBV29-1; abundance: many; d_gene: TRBD1; j_gene: TRBJ2-7; CDR3nt: TGCAGCGTCCTCCGGGACAGGGATTCCTACGAGCAGTACTTC; CDR3aa: CSVLRDRDSYEQYF
v_gene: TRBV21-1; abundance: .; d_gene: .; j_gene: TRBJ2-3; CDR3nt: TGTGTCAGCAGCAAAGGGGGTAGGGAGTGGGATACGCAGTATTTT; CDR3aa: CVSSKGGREWDTQYF
v_gene: TRBV29-1; abundance: few; d_gene: TRBD2; j_gene: TRBJ2-7; CDR3nt: TGCAGCGTTGAAGATATTGGCGGGAGCAACTCCTACGAGCAGTACTTC; CDR3aa: CSVEDIGGSNSYEQYF
v_gene: TRBV5-5; abundance: many; d_gene: .; j_gene: TRBJ2-5; CDR3nt: TGTGCCAGCAGCCCAACGGCCGCCCAAGAGACCCAGTACTTC; CDR3aa: CASSPTAAQETQYF
v_gene: TRBV20-1; abundance: .; d_gene: TRBD1; j_gene: TRBJ1-1; CDR3nt: TGCAGTGCTAGGAAGGGGACAGGCCCTGAAGCTTTCTTT; CDR3aa: CSARKGTGPEAFF
v_gene: TRBV4-3; abundance: .; d_gene: TRBD1; j_gene: TRBJ1-2; CDR3nt: TGCGCCAGCAGCCAAGGCCCCCCGGGACAGTATGGCTACACCTTC; CDR3aa: CASSQGPPGQYGYTF
v_gene: TRBV15; abundance: .; d_gene: .; j_gene: TRBJ1-5; CDR3nt: TGTGCCACCAGCAGGTTACAGGGTTTAGGCAATCAGCCCCAGCATTTT; CDR3aa: CATSRLQGLGNQPQHF
v_gene: TRBV7-2; abundance: .; d_gene: .; j_gene: TRBJ2-3; CDR3nt: TGTGCCAGCAGCCGGACAGTTGGTACGCAGTATTTT; CDR3aa: CASSRTVGTQYF
v_gene: TRBV6-2/TRBV6-3; abundance: many; d_gene: .; j_gene: TRBJ1-6; CDR3nt: TGTGCCAGCAGTTACACCAGGGGAGATAATTCACCCCTCCACTTT; CDR3aa: CASSYTRGDNSPLHF
v_gene: TRBV4-3; abundance: many; d_gene: TRBD1; j_gene: TRBJ1-1; CDR3nt: TGCGCCAGCAGCCTCGACAGGGGAAAGACTGAAGCTTTCTTT; CDR3aa: CASSLDRGKTEAFF
v_gene: TRBV29-1; abundance: few; d_gene: TRBD1; j_gene: TRBJ1-1; CDR3nt: TGCAGCGTCCCGACCAGTCCGGGACAGAACTGGGCAGCTTTCTTT; CDR3aa: CSVPTSPGQNWAAFF
v_gene: TRBV20-1; abundance: many; d_gene: TRBD2; j_gene: TRBJ2-7; CDR3nt: TGCAGTGCTAGAATAGCGGGGGCCCGAATACTCTACGAGCAGTACTTC; CDR3aa: CSARIAGARILYEQYF
v_gene: TRBV25-1; abundance: many; d_gene: .; j_gene: TRBJ2-6; CDR3nt: TGTGCCAGCACGGGACGACTAAACTCTGGGGCCAACGTCCTGACTTTC; CDR3aa: CASTGRLNSGANVLTF
v_gene: TRBV7-2; abundance: .; d_gene: TRBD2; j_gene: TRBJ2-5; CDR3nt: TGTGCCAGCAGCTTAGACAGCGGGGGGGCGCAGACCCAGTACTTC; CDR3aa: CASSLDSGGAQTQYF
v_gene: TRBV19; abundance: few; d_gene: .; j_gene: TRBJ2-5; CDR3nt: TGTGCCAGTAGTATTGGCGGCAGGAAAGAGACCCAGTACTTC; CDR3aa: CASSIGGRKETQYF
v_gene: TRBV20-1; abundance: few; d_gene: TRBD2; j_gene: TRBJ2-3; CDR3nt: TGCAGTGCTAGAGTCCCCGGGACTAGAGCGCAGTATTTT; CDR3aa: CSARVPGTRAQYF
v_gene: TRBV20-1; abundance: many; d_gene: .; j_gene: TRBJ2-5; CDR3nt: TGCAGTGCGAGGGTCACCGGTTCGGAGACCCAGTACTTC; CDR3aa: CSARVTGSETQYF
v_gene: TRBV12-3/TRBV12-4; abundance: many; d_gene: TRBD1; j_gene: TRBJ1-6; CDR3nt: TGTGCCAGCAGACCCGGGACAGGATTATCACCCCTCCACTTT; CDR3aa: CASRPGTGLSPLHF
v_gene: TRBV2; abundance: .; d_gene: .; j_gene: TRBJ2-4; CDR3nt: TGTGCCAGCAGTGAAAAGGAGGCCAAAAACATTCAGTACTTC; CDR3aa: CASSEKEAKNIQYF
v_gene: TRBV3-1; abundance: few; d_gene: TRBD1; j_gene: TRBJ1-5; CDR3nt: TGTGCCAGCAGCTTGGGACAGTGGAATCAGCCCCAGCATTTT; CDR3aa: CASSLGQWNQPQHF
v_gene: TRBV7-8; abundance: few; d_gene: TRBD2; j_gene: TRBJ2-2; CDR3nt: TGTGCCAGCAGCCTCAGCGGGGGGGTTACCGGGGAGCTGTTTTTT; CDR3aa: CASSLSGGVTGELFF
v_gene: TRBV9; abundance: many; d_gene: TRBD1; j_gene: TRBJ2-5; CDR3nt: TGTGCCAGCAGCGTGCAGGGGGCGCGTGGGGAGACCCAGTACTTC; CDR3aa: CASSVQGARGETQYF